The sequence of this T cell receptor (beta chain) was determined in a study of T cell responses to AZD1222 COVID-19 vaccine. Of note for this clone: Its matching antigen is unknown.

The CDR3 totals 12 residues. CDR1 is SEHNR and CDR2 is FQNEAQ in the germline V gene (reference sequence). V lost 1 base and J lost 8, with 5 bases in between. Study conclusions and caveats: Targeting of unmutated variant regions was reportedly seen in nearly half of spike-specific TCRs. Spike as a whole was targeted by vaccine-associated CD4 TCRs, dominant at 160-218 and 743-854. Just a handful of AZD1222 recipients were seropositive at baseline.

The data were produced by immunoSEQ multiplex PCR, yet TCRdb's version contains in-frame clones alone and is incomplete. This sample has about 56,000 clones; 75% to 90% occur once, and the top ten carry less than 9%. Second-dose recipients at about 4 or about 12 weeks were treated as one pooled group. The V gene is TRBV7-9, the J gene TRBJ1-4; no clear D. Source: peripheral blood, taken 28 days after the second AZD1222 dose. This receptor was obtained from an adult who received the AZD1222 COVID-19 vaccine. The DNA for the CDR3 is TGTGCCAGCAGCTTAGTAGGGGAAAAACTGTTTTTT. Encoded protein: CASSLVGEKLFF.